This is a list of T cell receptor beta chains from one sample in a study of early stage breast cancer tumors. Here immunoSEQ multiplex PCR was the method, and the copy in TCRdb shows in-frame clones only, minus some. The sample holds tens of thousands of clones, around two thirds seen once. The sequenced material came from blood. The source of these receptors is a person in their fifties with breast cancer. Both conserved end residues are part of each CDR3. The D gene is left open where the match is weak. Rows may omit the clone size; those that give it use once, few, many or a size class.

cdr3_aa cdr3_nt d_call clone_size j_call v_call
CASSIRENTDTQYF TGCGCCAGCAGCATCCGAGAGAACACAGATACGCAGTATTTT - few TRBJ2-3 TRBV5-1
CASEAGELGEQFF TGTGCCTCAGAGGCGGGGGAGTTGGGTGAGCAGTTCTTC TRBD2 - TRBJ2-1 TRBV2
CSARRVAGAYEQYF TGCAGCGCCCGAAGGGTAGCGGGAGCCTACGAGCAGTACTTC TRBD2 - TRBJ2-7 TRBV29-1
CASSGGTGGFKDTQYF TGCGCCAGCAGTGGAGGGACAGGGGGCTTTAAAGATACGCAGTATTTT TRBD1 once TRBJ2-3 TRBV10-1
CASSETDNSPLHF TGCGCCAGCAGTGAGACAGATAATTCACCCCTCCACTTT - - TRBJ1-6 TRBV10-1
CASSPTGGPTDTQYF TGTGCCAGCTCACCGACGGGGGGGCCAACAGATACGCAGTATTTT TRBD2 - TRBJ2-3 TRBV18
CASRARQGNQPQHF TGTGCCAGCAGGGCCCGACAGGGCAATCAGCCCCAGCATTTT - few TRBJ1-5 TRBV27
CASKGLAGGPGEQFF TGTGCCAGCAAAGGACTAGCGGGGGGGCCCGGTGAGCAGTTCTTC TRBD2 - TRBJ2-1 TRBV6-1
CAAEGAQTDTQYF TGTGCCGCCGAGGGGGCGCAGACAGATACGCAGTATTTT TRBD1 - TRBJ2-3 TRBV9
CASSSGTGGETQYF TGCGCCAGCAGCTCGGGGACAGGGGGTGAGACCCAGTACTTC TRBD1 - TRBJ2-5 TRBV5-1
CASSPHRGQGYTF TGTGCCAGCAGCCCCCACAGGGGGCAGGGCTACACCTTC TRBD1 - TRBJ1-2 TRBV7-3
CASSEGRGMNTEAFF TGTGCCAGCAGCGAGGGGAGGGGGATGAACACTGAAGCTTTCTTT - - TRBJ1-1 TRBV7-6
CASAYGGANSPLHF TGTGCCAGCGCATACGGCGGAGCTAATTCACCCCTCCACTTT - - TRBJ1-6 TRBV27
CASSLLFGTAQETQYF TGTGCCAGCAGCCTATTGTTCGGGACAGCACAAGAGACCCAGTACTTC TRBD1 - TRBJ2-5 TRBV7-9
CASSLDFQGETQYF TGTGCCAGCAGCTTAGACTTTCAGGGGGAGACCCAGTACTTC - - TRBJ2-5 TRBV7-2
CASSIDYWAGGNTEAFF TGTGCCAGTAGTATAGATTATTGGGCAGGGGGAAACACTGAAGCTTTCTTT TRBD1 - TRBJ1-1 TRBV19
CASSSSVGTEAFF TGTGCCAGCAGCTCCAGCGTGGGCACTGAAGCTTTCTTT - - TRBJ1-1 TRBV7-8
CSAGVAFEAFF TGCAGTGCCGGAGTCGCCTTTGAAGCTTTCTTT - - TRBJ1-1 TRBV20-1
CSVEEGGQGPLAEQFF TGCAGCGTTGAAGAGGGGGGACAGGGGCCTTTGGCTGAGCAGTTCTTC TRBD1 - TRBJ2-1 TRBV29-1
CASSLVGGAGTGELFF TGTGCCAGCAGCTTAGTCGGCGGGGCGGGGACCGGGGAGCTGTTTTTT - - TRBJ2-2 TRBV7-2
CASRTGINSPLHF TGTGCCAGCAGGACAGGGATTAATTCACCCCTCCACTTT TRBD1 - TRBJ1-6 TRBV7-6
CASSVDTGVRETQYF TGTGCCAGCAGCGTAGATACAGGGGTCCGAGAGACCCAGTACTTC TRBD1 - TRBJ2-5 TRBV9
CASSVGSGGTSSGNTIYF TGTGCCAGCAGCGTAGGATCAGGGGGCACCTCATCTGGAAACACCATATATTTT TRBD1 - TRBJ1-3 TRBV9
CSAPEGATNEKLFF TGCAGCGCCCCCGAGGGAGCAACTAATGAAAAACTGTTTTTT - few TRBJ1-4 TRBV29-1
CASSLGAGTGANVLTF TGTGCCAGCAGCTTGGGGGCGGGGACTGGGGCCAACGTCCTGACTTTC - - TRBJ2-6 TRBV5-6
CASSPPATGANVLTF TGTGCCAGCAGCCCCCCTGCTACTGGGGCCAACGTCCTGACTTTC - - TRBJ2-6 TRBV14
CASSEGAASTDTQYF TGTGCCAGCAGTGAAGGTGCGGCTAGCACAGATACGCAGTATTTT - - TRBJ2-3 TRBV25-1
CAISPEQAGVFSQETQYF TGTGCCATCAGCCCGGAGCAAGCGGGAGTATTTTCGCAAGAGACCCAGTACTTC TRBD2 - TRBJ2-5 TRBV10-3
CASSRATSGEPTQYF TGTGCCAGTAGTAGGGCGACTAGCGGGGAACCTACGCAGTATTTT TRBD2 few TRBJ2-3 TRBV19
CATSRGTILASGGELFF TGTGCCACCAGCAGAGGGACAATTCTGGCGTCGGGCGGGGAGCTGTTTTTT - - TRBJ2-2 TRBV15
CASSYFARANYGYTF TGTGCCAGCAGTTACTTTGCAAGAGCTAACTATGGCTACACCTTC - - TRBJ1-2 TRBV6-5
CASSVQSIEAFF TGTGCCAGCAGTGTTCAGTCAATTGAAGCTTTCTTT - - TRBJ1-1 TRBV2
CAWERDSRPTQYF TGTGCCTGGGAGAGGGATTCTCGGCCTACGCAGTATTTT - - TRBJ2-3 TRBV30
CASSFEEKLFF TGTGCCAGCAGCTTCGAGGAAAAACTGTTTTTT - - TRBJ1-4 TRBV5-6
CASTLRGSYNEQFF TGTGCCAGCACTTTACGGGGGTCTTACAATGAGCAGTTCTTC - - TRBJ2-1 TRBV28
CASSDRRNTEAFF TGTGCCAGCAGTGACAGGCGCAACACTGAAGCTTTCTTT - once TRBJ1-1 TRBV27
CASSKWGGASSYNEQFF TGTGCCAGCAGTAAATGGGGGGGAGCTAGCTCCTACAATGAGCAGTTCTTC TRBD2 - TRBJ2-1 TRBV5-8
CASSSSSYEQYF TGTGCCAGCAGCTCGAGCTCCTACGAGCAGTACTTC - once TRBJ2-7 TRBV11-2
CASSYTRDRGEQYF TGTGCCAGCAGTTACACCCGGGACAGGGGCGAGCAGTACTTC TRBD1 - TRBJ2-7 TRBV6-5
CASSLPTGNTEAFF TGCGCCAGCAGCCTCCCAACAGGAAACACTGAAGCTTTCTTT - - TRBJ1-1 TRBV5-1
CASSLVAQVKNTEAFF TGTGCCAGCAGCTTAGTTGCACAGGTTAAGAACACTGAAGCTTTCTTT - - TRBJ1-1 TRBV7-6
CASSPRSGRTYEQYF TGTGCCAGCAGCCCGCGTAGCGGGAGGACCTACGAGCAGTACTTC TRBD2 - TRBJ2-7 TRBV7-6
CASSVGGGSYNEQFF TGTGCCAGCAGCGTCGGGGGAGGGTCCTACAATGAGCAGTTCTTC TRBD2 once TRBJ2-1 TRBV9
CASRPGTVQETQYF TGTGCCAGCAGGCCTGGGACTGTCCAAGAGACCCAGTACTTC - - TRBJ2-5 TRBV2
CASVTRMNTGELFF TGTGCCAGTGTAACTAGAATGAACACCGGGGAGCTGTTTTTT - - TRBJ2-2 TRBV19
CAISGAEQETQYF TGTGCCATCAGTGGAGCGGAACAAGAGACCCAGTACTTC - - TRBJ2-5 TRBV10-3
CASSEHLGGQFF TGTGCCAGCAGCGAGCACCTCGGGGGGCAGTTCTTC - many TRBJ2-1 TRBV7-9
CASSFAMNTEAFF TGTGCCAGCAGCTTCGCGATGAACACTGAAGCTTTCTTT - few TRBJ1-1 TRBV7-2
CASSLTGGNEAFF TGTGCCAGCAGCTTAACAGGGGGCAATGAAGCTTTCTTT TRBD1 - TRBJ1-1 TRBV5-8
CASSADRDRVYEQYF TGTGCCAGCAGCGCCGACCGGGACAGGGTTTACGAGCAGTACTTC TRBD1 - TRBJ2-7 TRBV11-3
CASSGTGDTEAFF TGTGCCAGCAGCGGAACAGGAGACACTGAAGCTTTCTTT - - TRBJ1-1 TRBV5-4
CASSATGEETQYF TGTGCTAGCAGCGCGACAGGGGAGGAGACCCAGTACTTC TRBD1 - TRBJ2-5 TRBV7-7
CASIRARSGNTIYF TGTGCCAGCATCAGGGCCCGCTCTGGAAACACCATATATTTT - - TRBJ1-3 TRBV6-1
CAWSASSGGADEQFF TGTGCCTGGAGTGCCTCTAGCGGGGGGGCCGATGAGCAGTTCTTC TRBD2 - TRBJ2-1 TRBV30
CASSYGGQGNSPLHF TGTGCCAGCAGTTACGGGGGACAGGGGAATTCACCCCTCCACTTT TRBD1 - TRBJ1-6 TRBV6-6
CASSLQGPYGYTF TGTGCCAGCAGCTTGCAGGGCCCCTATGGCTACACCTTC - few TRBJ1-2 TRBV5-4
CASSEDLLTGGDYGYTF TGTGCCAGTAGTGAAGACCTTTTGACAGGGGGCGACTATGGCTACACCTTC TRBD1 - TRBJ1-2 TRBV19
CASNTFVRGGYFRNTEAFF TGTGCCAGCAACACATTTGTTCGGGGGGGGTACTTTAGGAACACTGAAGCTTTCTTT - - TRBJ1-1 TRBV11-2